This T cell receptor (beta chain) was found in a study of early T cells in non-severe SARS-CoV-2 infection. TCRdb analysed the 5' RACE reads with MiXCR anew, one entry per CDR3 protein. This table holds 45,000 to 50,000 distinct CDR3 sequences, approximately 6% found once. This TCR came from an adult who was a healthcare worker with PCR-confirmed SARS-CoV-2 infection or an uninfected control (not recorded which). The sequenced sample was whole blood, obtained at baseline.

Written as DNA, the CDR3 is TGTGCCACCAGCAGAGATCAAGGAGGACCTGCGGGAAATGAGCAGTTCTTC. This translates into CATSRDQGGPAGNEQFF. This rearrangement joins TRBV15 to TRBJ2-1; D perhaps matches TRBD2 (6 bases). The V gene's germline CDR1 is LNHNV and CDR2 YYDKDF (reference sequence). The V end was cut by 0 bases, the J end by 7 bases, with 19 bases between. CDR3 size: 17 residues.